The 27 T cell receptor beta chains in this list originate from one sample, sequenced in a study of blood T cell repertoires in COVID-19. Assay: immunoSEQ multiplex PCR; the TCRdb copy retains only in-frame clones and omits some. The table records around 150,000 clones, around 87% of them present only once. The sequenced sample was peripheral blood. Receptor source: a man in his fifties with active COVID-19.

The chain employs TRBV11-3 and TRBJ2-1; D is undetermined. Per germline, CDR1 SGHNT and CDR2 YENEEA. V was pared by 5 bases and J by 4 bases, with 15 bases between. This CDR3 region has 15 residues. This CDR3 reads CASSPYEALYNEQFF. The CDR3 DNA reads TGTGCCAGCAGCCCTTATGAGGCACTATACAATGAGCAGTTCTTC.

The chain links TRBV3-1 (or the pseudogene TRBV3-2) to TRBJ1-5, with TRBD1 matching 7 bases. This CDR3 has 14 residues. The V and J ends lost 3 bases and 6 bases, in that order; junction bases with no gene match: 5. The germline V gene encodes CDR1 LGHDT and CDR2 YNNKEL (reference sequence). The CDR3 spells CASSQQGVGQPQHF. CDR3 DNA sequence: TGTGCCAGCAGCCAGCAGGGGGTGGGTCAGCCCCAGCATTTT.

V gene TRBV5-4 combines with J gene TRBJ2-3, with TRBD2 matching over 9 bases. V dropped 10 bases and J dropped 2; count of bases not matched to a gene: 11. The CDR3 spans 15 residues. Germline V lookup: CDR1 SGHNT, CDR2 YYREEE (reference sequence). Written as DNA, the CDR3 is TGTGCCTACGGCGGGGGGGGATCTAACACAGATACGCAGTATTTT. It is translated as CAYGGGGSNTDTQYF.

This chain joins TRBV11-2 and TRBJ2-7, with D perhaps TRBD1 (5 bases). The V gene's germline CDR1 is SGHAT and CDR2 FQNNGV. Trimming shortened V by 2 bases and J by 3 bases, and 14 bases separated the two germline ends. CDR3 length: 15 residues. CDR3 region: CASSLIQVGFYEQYF. The DNA for the CDR3 is TGTGCCAGCAGCTTAATACAGGTTGGCTTCTACGAGCAGTACTTC.

The chain has TRBV5-1 and TRBJ2-1, with 7 bases lining up with TRBD1. The V gene end was trimmed by 3 bases and the J gene end by 0 bases; junction bases not matched to a gene: 12. The CDR3 runs 18 residues. CDR1 is SGHRS, CDR2 YFSETQ, per germline. For the CDR3, the DNA is TGCGCCAGCAGCTCAAACGCCGGGACAGCTCGCTCCTACAATGAGCAGTTCTTC. This sequence encodes CASSSNAGTARSYNEQFF. Complete variable domain (other parts from reference TRBV5-1 and TRBJ2-1): KAGVTQTPRYLIKTRGQQVTLSCSPISGHRSVSWYQQTPGQGLQFLFEYFSETQRNKGNFPGRFSGRQFSNSRSEMNVSTLELGDSALYLCASSSNAGTARSYNEQFFGPGTRLTVL.

The CDR3 is CASSRPGQGVRYTF. CDR3 sequence (DNA): TGTGCCAGCAGCCGACCGGGACAGGGGGTTCGCTACACCTTC. V is TRBV7-9 and J is TRBJ1-2, with 11 bases fitting TRBD1. J lost 9 bases, V lost 5 bases, and 8 bases had no gene match. CDR3 length: 14 amino acids. Germline V gene lookup returns CDR1 SEHNR and CDR2 FQNEAQ (reference sequence).

This clone counts as medium-sized (0.01 to 0.1%). The chain recombines TRBV5-1 with TRBJ1-5; TRBD1 aligns across 9 bases. The CDR3 consists of 17 residues. Trimming cost V 0 bases and J 2 bases; bases outside gene matches: 6. CDR1 is SGHRS and CDR2 is YFSETQ in the germline V gene. As DNA, the CDR3 is TGCGCCAGCAGCTTGGGATGGACAGGGGAAGGCAATCAGCCCCAGCATTTT. It yields the protein CASSLGWTGEGNQPQHF. The variable domain in full, with the rest retrieved from reference TRBV5-1 and TRBJ1-5, is KAGVTQTPRYLIKTRGQQVTLSCSPISGHRSVSWYQQTPGQGLQFLFEYFSETQRNKGNFPGRFSGRQFSNSRSEMNVSTLELGDSALYLCASSLGWTGEGNQPQHFGDGTRLSIL.

V usage is TRBV2 and J usage is TRBJ1-2; D may be TRBD1 (5 bases). Looked up from germline, CDR1 is SNHLY and CDR2 is FYNNEI. The CDR3 runs to 13 residues. Trimming cost V 6 bases and J 8 bases, with 16 bases left between them. The CDR3 loop is CASRGAGKKGYTF. The CDR3 coding sequence is TGTGCCAGCAGGGGTGCAGGGAAGAAAGGCTACACCTTC.

This clone was found a few times. The V and J genes are TRBV4-2 and TRBJ2-7; 9 bases are shared with TRBD2. V was pared by 2 bases and J by 3 bases, with 8 bases of the junction left unmatched. The length of the CDR3 is 16 residues. Germline-derived CDR1 and CDR2 are LGHNA and YNFKEQ. CDR3 protein: CASSQTQTSGYYEQYF. The DNA for the CDR3 is TGTGCCAGCAGCCAAACCCAGACTAGCGGCTACTACGAGCAGTACTTC.

As regards this clone: The junction departs from germline at one end; a sequencing error may be responsible. This chain connects TRBV7-2 to TRBJ2-5; 9 bases are a match to TRBD1. This CDR3 region has 16 residues. Germline V gives CDR1 SGHTA, CDR2 FQGNSA. The CDR3 DNA follows: TGTGCCAGCAGCTTAGCCGGCAACAGGGGGCAAGGGACCCAGTACTTC. Protein sequence: CASSLAGNRGQGTQYF.

CDR3 region: CASSLGFGTSPAAGIQYF. Here the CDR3 DNA reads TGTGCCAGCAGCTTAGGGTTCGGGACTTCCCCCGCGGCGGGCATTCAGTACTTC. The chain is built from TRBV7-8 and TRBJ2-4, with D possibly matching TRBD2 (6 bases). This CDR3 comprises 18 residues. Germline loops: CDR1 SGHVS, CDR2 FQNEAQ. V dropped 1 base and J dropped 9 bases, with 25 bases sitting between them. Filled out from reference TRBV7-8 and TRBJ2-4, the complete variable domain reads GAGVSQSPRYKVAKRGQDVALRCDPISGHVSLFWYQQALGQGPEFLTYFQNEAQLDKSGLPSDRFFAERPEGSVSTLKIQRTQQEDSAVYLCASSLGFGTSPAAGIQYFGAGTRLSVL.

V is TRBV5-6 and J is TRBJ1-2; 7 nucleotides line up with TRBD1. V gave up 0 bases and J gave up 4 bases; unmatched junction bases: 3. The CDR3 totals 14 residues. Germline V CDR1 and CDR2: SGHDT, YYEEEE. The CDR3 sequence is CASSLGTGVYGYTF. Here the CDR3 DNA reads TGTGCCAGCAGCTTGGGAACAGGGGTCTATGGCTACACCTTC.

The chain combines TRBV3-1 (or the pseudogene TRBV3-2) with TRBJ1-3; D may be TRBD1 (5 bases). The CDR3 consists of 15 residues. The V and J ends lost 1 base and 4 bases respectively, with 11 bases between them. Germline V gene data show CDR1 as LGHDT and CDR2 as YNNKEL (reference sequence). DNA for the CDR3: TGTGCCAGCAGCCAAGTTGGGGGGGACGGAAACACCATATATTTT. Translated: CASSQVGGDGNTIYF.

The rearrangement links TRBV30 to TRBJ1-2; 7 bases line up with TRBD1. Trimming took 2 bases from V and 8 from J; bases not matched to a gene: 11. Germline CDR1 reads GTSNPN; CDR2 reads SVGIG (reference sequence). The CDR3 has 14 amino acids. CDR3 in DNA: TGTGCCTGGAGTTTAGGGGGCCTCAAGGAAGGCTACACCTTC. This codes for CAWSLGGLKEGYTF. Full variable domain (missing parts from reference TRBV30 and TRBJ1-2): SQTIHQWPATLVQPVGSPLSLECTVEGTSNPNLYWYRQAAGRGLQLLFYSVGIGQISSEVPQNLSASRPQDRQFILSSKKLLLSDSGFYLCAWSLGGLKEGYTFGSGTRLTVV.

This sequence joins TRBV4-2 and TRBJ1-5; the D gene is possibly TRBD1 (6 bases). V lost 6 bases, J lost 7 bases, and 16 bases lay in between. The length of the CDR3 is 14 residues. The germline V gene encodes CDR1 LGHNA and CDR2 YNFKEQ. The CDR3 loop is CASSERGGEQPQHF. DNA for the CDR3: TGTGCCAGCAGTGAAAGGGGGGGAGAACAGCCCCAGCATTTT.

The V gene is TRBV9, the J gene TRBJ2-7; D remains unclear. Per germline, CDR1 SGDLS and CDR2 YYNGEE. Trimming removed 0 bases at V and 2 bases at J, with 12 bases between. CDR3 length: 15 residues. CDR3 bases: TGTGCCAGCAGCGTAGGGCCCCATCCACCCTACGAGCAGTACTTC. Amino acid sequence: CASSVGPHPPYEQYF.

This chain joins TRBV30 and TRBJ2-7; 7 positions agree with TRBD1. The V and J ends lost 2 bases and 8 bases, in that order; junction bases with no gene match: 12. Per the germline V gene, CDR1 is GTSNPN and CDR2 is SVGIG (reference sequence). This CDR3 is built from 14 residues. This CDR3 reads CAWSPGTAQGKQYF. CDR3 bases: TGTGCCTGGAGTCCCGGGACAGCTCAAGGGAAGCAGTACTTC.

This chain links TRBV2 with TRBJ2-7, with 11 positions matching TRBD2. Germline V gene lookup returns CDR1 SNHLY and CDR2 FYNNEI. The CDR3 contains 15 residues. Trimming at V came to 3 bases and at J to 4 bases, leaving 5 bases not matched to a gene. The CDR3 protein is CASSEGTSGFYEQYF. Here the CDR3 DNA reads TGTGCCAGCAGTGAGGGGACTAGCGGTTTTTACGAGCAGTACTTC.

This sequence joins TRBV25-1 and TRBJ1-2; 9 nucleotides line up with TRBD1. The CDR3 covers 14 residues. CDR1 is MGHDK, CDR2 SYGVNS, per germline. V shed 4 bases and J 8 bases; nucleotides not matched to a gene: 8. CDR3 coding DNA: TGTGCCAGCAGTGCCCCGGGACAGGGTAGGGGCTACACCTTC. Protein product: CASSAPGQGRGYTF.

This rearrangement joins TRBV6-5 to TRBJ1-4; possible D gene TRBD1, 5 bases. V lost 6 bases to trimming and J lost 6 bases, with 11 bases between them. Germline CDR1 and CDR2: MNHEY and SVGAGI. The CDR3 runs 13 residues. The CDR3 protein is CASRGTGHEKLFF. CDR3 DNA sequence: TGTGCCAGCAGGGGTACAGGCCATGAAAAACTGTTTTTT.

This chain connects TRBV30 to TRBJ1-6; TRBD1 matches 7 bases. The length of the CDR3 is 14 residues. Unmatched junction bases numbered 10, after V lost 5 bases and J lost 9 bases. Looked up from germline, CDR1 is GTSNPN and CDR2 is SVGIG (reference sequence). The CDR3 nucleotides read TGTGCCTGGCGCAGACAGGGCGCGGGTTCACCCCTCCACTTT. Protein product: CAWRRQGAGSPLHF.

The chain carries TRBV7-2 and TRBJ1-5, with 7 positions matching TRBD1. This CDR3 comprises 14 residues. Germline CDR1 reads SGHTA; CDR2 reads FQGNSA. V was clipped by 5 bases and J by 4 bases; unmatched bases: 5. CDR3 residues: CASSPDRANQPQHF. The CDR3 nucleotides are TGTGCCAGCAGCCCAGACAGGGCGAATCAGCCCCAGCATTTT. Using reference TRBV7-2 and TRBJ1-5 for the parts outside the CDR3, the full variable domain is GAGVSQSPSNKVTEKGKDVELRCDPISGHTALYWYRQSLGQGLEFLIYFQGNSAPDKSGLPSDRFSAERTGGSVSTLTIQRTQQEDSAVYLCASSPDRANQPQHFGDGTRLSIL.

The V gene is TRBV4-1, the J gene TRBJ2-3; the match to TRBD2 covers 7 bases. Germline trimming cut 3 bases from V and 0 bases from J; bases unmatched to any gene: 9. Germline CDR1 MGHRA, CDR2 YSYEKL. This CDR3 region has 17 residues. This CDR3 is CASSHLGAGESTDTQYF. The CDR3 nucleotides are TGCGCCAGCAGCCACCTTGGGGCGGGGGAGAGCACAGATACGCAGTATTTT.

As regards this clone: The same CDR3 is also encoded by other DNA sequences in this sample. This chain connects TRBV7-6 to TRBJ2-5, with D tentatively TRBD2 (6 bases). With 5 bases removed from V and 3 bases from J, the gap between germline ends came to 13 bases. CDR1 SGHVS and CDR2 FNYEAQ come from the germline V gene. The CDR3 has 14 residues. DNA for the CDR3: TGTGCCAGCAGCATCCGGGGCGGGGAAGAGACCCAGTACTTC. Amino acids: CASSIRGGEETQYF.

V and J are TRBV11-2 and TRBJ2-2, with D unclear. Trimming took off 1 base at V and 1 base at J, with 10 bases between the two ends. Germline V lookup: CDR1 SGHAT, CDR2 FQNNGV. This CDR3 has 16 amino acids. The CDR3 sequence is CASSLGGGWNTGELFF. The DNA of the CDR3 is TGTGCCAGCAGCTTAGGAGGCGGTTGGAACACCGGGGAGCTGTTTTTT.

The table lists this clone with a count of one. This chain joins TRBV6-5 and TRBJ2-1; weak D call: TRBD2 (5 bases). The CDR3 has 13 amino acids. Germline V CDR1 and CDR2: MNHEY, SVGAGI. Trimming left V 6 bases short and J 9 bases short, with 15 bases between. The CDR3 nucleotides are TGTGCCAGCAGACCCGACTATGATTTTGAGCAGTTCTTC. It translates to CASRPDYDFEQFF.

This chain connects TRBV6-6 to TRBJ1-1; D gene ambiguous. Germline CDR1 reads MNHNY; CDR2 reads SVGAGI (reference sequence). CDR3 size: 13 residues. The V end lost 6 bases, the J end lost 3 bases, and 11 bases lay between the germline ends. The CDR3: CASSQAYYTEAFF. CDR3 coding DNA: TGTGCCAGCAGCCAGGCGTACTACACTGAAGCTTTCTTT.